The clone carrying this T cell receptor beta chain was seen repeatedly, ten times or more. Its antigen is still unknown. This entry belongs to a study of T cells in Graves' hyperthyroidism and ophthalmopathy. The authors obtained PBMCs from about 9 ml of fresh peripheral blood. Amplification yielded TCR beta CDR3 regions, with RNA transcripts as the source. The study used the HTBI primer set for a first-round RT-PCR of the TCR CDR3. TCRdb re-called the multiplex PCR reads through MiXCR, storing one row per CDR3 protein. The sample includes about 290,000 distinct CDR3 sequences, approximately 13% of them seen just once. Germline V gene data show CDR1 as MDHEN and CDR2 as SYDVKM. This CDR3 is built from 13 residues. V was clipped by 6 bases and J by 2 bases, with 10 bases between them. The study, taken as a whole, reports: Among thyroid clonotypes expanded above 0.001, most also appeared in blood. Ophthalmopathy prediction by the model preceded onset by a median 6.5 months.

The sequencing sample was made of blood. This clonotype originated in a woman between 35 and 50 years old with Graves' hyperthyroidism. The chain couples TRBV28 to TRBJ1-2; D might be TRBD1 (5 bases). The CDR3 DNA reads TGTGCCAGCAGCGGGGACGGGAACTATGGCTACACCTTC. It codes for CASSGDGNYGYTF.